These 24 T cell receptor beta chains share one sample of origin, sequenced in a study of a mutant IDH1 vaccine in newly diagnosed glioma. Some clones are missing from TCRdb's copy, which holds only in-frame ones; the method was immunoSEQ multiplex PCR. The sample lists roughly 38,000 clones, under 80% occurring once. These receptors have no known antigen. Stated time point: week 23, last vaccination. Doses comprised 300 ug of mutant IDH1 20-mer peptide each, plus topical imiquimod. The specimen comprised PBMCs, sampled from a glioma patient whose treatment included an IDH1 peptide vaccine. The receptors derive from a man in his forties or fifties with glioma.

By proportion, this clone is medium-sized. J is TRBJ2-3 and V is TRBV5-1; 8 bases map to TRBD2. Trimming removed 0 bases from V and 4 bases from J; junction bases left unmatched: 10. Per the germline V gene, CDR1 is SGHRS and CDR2 is YFSETQ. The CDR3 length is 17 residues. The CDR3 DNA reads as TGCGCCAGCAGCTTGGCCGGACTAGCCTTTAGCGCAGATACGCAGTATTTT. Encoded protein: CASSLAGLAFSADTQYF.

The chain employs TRBV6-5 and TRBJ1-1; D is unclear. CDR3 length: 14 amino acids. The V and J ends lost 3 bases and 2 bases respectively, with 10 bases between them. Germline CDR1 MNHEY, CDR2 SVGAGI. CDR3 bases: TGTGCCAGCAGTTATTTCGACCGTAACACTGAAGCTTTCTTT. Its translation is CASSYFDRNTEAFF.

The gene calls are TRBV30 and TRBJ1-6, with TRBD1 matching 10 bases. The CDR3 length is 14 residues. V was clipped by 2 bases and J by 7 bases; unmatched bases: 2. The germline gives CDR1 GTSNPN, CDR2 SVGIG (reference sequence). The CDR3 nucleotides are TGTGCCTGGAGTAGGGACAGGGGCAATTCACCCCTCCACTTT. As protein: CAWSRDRGNSPLHF.

The rearrangement links TRBV5-5 to TRBJ2-1; D remains unclear. The CDR3 totals 16 residues. V dropped 0 bases and J dropped 0 bases, with 10 bases sitting between them. The germline CDR1 and CDR2 sequences are SGHKS and YYEKEE (reference sequence). CDR3 sequence reads: CASSLVGRSSYNEQFF. The CDR3 DNA sequence: TGTGCCAGCAGCTTGGTCGGCAGGAGCTCCTACAATGAGCAGTTCTTC.

This clone was seen once. This sequence joins TRBV4-1 and TRBJ2-3; 9 bases map to TRBD2. With V trimmed by 4 bases and J by 6 bases, 2 bases remained unmatched. Germline CDR1 is MGHRA and CDR2 is YSYEKL. The CDR3 totals 13 residues. CDR3 sequence (DNA): TGCGCCAGCAGCCGCAGCGGGGGGGATACGCAGTATTTT. It translates to CASSRSGGDTQYF.

Only one count was recorded for this clone. This chain connects TRBV6-6 to TRBJ1-2, with D possibly being TRBD1 (5 bases). Germline lookup yields CDR1 MNHNY and CDR2 SVGAGI (reference sequence). Trimming took off 6 bases at V and 3 bases at J, with 17 bases between the two ends. CDR3 length: 15 residues. CDR3 in amino acids: CASRGRASGDYGYTF. The CDR3 coding sequence is TGTGCCAGCAGGGGCCGGGCCTCGGGGGACTATGGCTACACCTTC.

The sample holds a few counts of this clone. The gene calls are TRBV29-1 and TRBJ1-1, with D hard to call. Trimming took 4 bases from V and 4 from J, leaving 7 bases between them. Germline CDR1 reads SQVTM; CDR2 reads ANQGSEA. CDR3 length equals 11 residues. Here the CDR3 reads CSVGSTTEAFF. CDR3 coding DNA: TGCAGCGTTGGATCAACCACTGAAGCTTTCTTT.

The gene calls are TRBV30 and TRBJ2-2; no reliable D call. The V and J ends lost 0 bases and 1 base respectively, with 6 bases between them. Germline lookup yields CDR1 GTSNPN and CDR2 SVGIG (reference sequence). The CDR3 length is 14 residues. The CDR3 nucleotides read TGTGCCTGGAGTGTAGGCAGGAACACCGGGGAGCTGTTTTTT. Translating gives CAWSVGRNTGELFF. The whole variable domain, remainder taken from reference TRBV30 and TRBJ2-2, is SQTIHQWPATLVQPVGSPLSLECTVEGTSNPNLYWYRQAAGRGLQLLFYSVGIGQISSEVPQNLSASRPQDRQFILSSKKLLLSDSGFYLCAWSVGRNTGELFFGEGSRLTVL.

The chain combines TRBV10-3 with TRBJ1-4; 10 bases agree with TRBD1. Germline CDR1 and CDR2: ENHRY and SYGVKD. V was pared by 6 bases and J by 7 bases, with 8 bases of the junction left unmatched. The CDR3 is 15 residues long. As DNA, the CDR3 is TGTGCCATCAGCCAGGACAGGGGGAGGGGTGAAAAACTGTTTTTT. Translated, it gives CAISQDRGRGEKLFF.

In DNA, the CDR3 is TGCAGCCTCCAGGGGGACCCCAGGGAAGGCTACACCTTC. Amino acids: CSLQGDPREGYTF. The rearrangement joins TRBV29-1 to TRBJ1-2; 7 bases map to TRBD1. Germline V CDR1 and CDR2: SQVTM, ANQGSEA. This CDR3 is 13 amino acids long. V was pared by 8 bases and J by 8 bases, with 14 bases of the junction left unmatched.

The rearrangement uses TRBV2 and TRBJ1-1; 7 nucleotides match TRBD1. Germline V gives CDR1 SNHLY, CDR2 FYNNEI. V lost 4 bases to trimming and J lost 4 bases; unmatched junction nucleotides: 3. This CDR3 is built from 13 residues. The CDR3 sequence is CASSADRVTEAFF. CDR3 sequence (DNA): TGTGCCAGCAGTGCCGACAGGGTCACTGAAGCTTTCTTT.

This chain connects TRBV2 to TRBJ2-5; 9 nucleotides line up with TRBD2. CDR3 length: 14 residues. Germline CDR1 and CDR2: SNHLY and FYNNEI. Trimming removed 4 bases from V and 4 bases from J; junction bases left unmatched: 4. The CDR3 loop reads CASSGGGAGETQYF. The CDR3 DNA is TGTGCCAGCAGTGGCGGGGGGGCCGGAGAGACCCAGTACTTC.

Written as DNA, the CDR3 is TGTGCCAGCAGCCGGGACAGGGGGGGGATGAACACTGAAGCTTTCTTT. Translating it yields CASSRDRGGMNTEAFF. V and J are TRBV5-6 and TRBJ1-1; 11 nucleotides align to TRBD1. J lost 0 bases, V lost 4 bases, and 5 bases had no gene match. Germline V gene data show CDR1 as SGHDT and CDR2 as YYEEEE. There are 16 residues in the CDR3.

V gene TRBV6-1 combines with J gene TRBJ1-5; 8 bases align to TRBD1. Trimming cost V 7 bases and J 5 bases; bases outside gene matches: 10. The CDR3 spans 15 residues. Germline-derived CDR1 and CDR2 are MNHNS and SASEGT. CDR3 loop: CASISTGGGHQPQHF. CDR3 nucleotides: TGTGCCAGCATTTCCACAGGGGGTGGTCATCAGCCCCAGCATTTT.

The chain is built from TRBV4-1 and TRBJ1-1; D gene ambiguous. Germline-derived CDR1 and CDR2 are MGHRA and YSYEKL. The CDR3 covers 15 residues. V lost 0 bases to trimming and J lost 1 base, with 9 bases between them. This CDR3 is CASSQEPGGNTEAFF. The CDR3 bases are TGCGCCAGCAGCCAAGAACCAGGAGGGAACACTGAAGCTTTCTTT.

This clone was observed a handful of times. The chain uses TRBV14 and TRBJ1-2; 11 bases fit TRBD1. The V and J ends lost 1 base and 10 bases, in that order; junction bases with no gene match: 8. Germline CDR1 is SGHDN and CDR2 is FVKESK. This CDR3 contains 15 residues. The CDR3 region is CASSQVSGTGGDYTF. Written as DNA, the CDR3 is TGTGCCAGCAGCCAAGTATCGGGGACAGGGGGTGACTACACCTTC.

The chain carries TRBV6-6 and TRBJ1-3; no firm D call. Trimming stripped 10 bases from V and 4 bases from J, with 11 bases between. CDR1 MNHNY and CDR2 SVGAGI come from the germline V gene (reference sequence). The CDR3 is 12 residues long. The CDR3 coding sequence is TGTGCCACCCGGGGTGGAGGAAACACCATATATTTT. Protein sequence: CATRGGGNTIYF.

V is TRBV5-8 and J is TRBJ1-1, with D hard to call. Germline V gives CDR1 SGHTS, CDR2 YDEGEE. V shed 10 bases and J shed 6 bases, with 13 bases lying between them. The CDR3 is 11 amino acids. Written as DNA, the CDR3 is TGTGCCGCACGGCGAACAGCTGAAGCTTTCTTT. Encoded protein: CAARRTAEAFF.

The V gene is TRBV5-1, the J gene TRBJ2-5; 9 positions match TRBD2. Germline lookup yields CDR1 SGHRS and CDR2 YFSETQ. V shed 0 bases, J shed 1 base, and the junction held 4 bases outside the gene matches. There are 16 residues in the CDR3. The CDR3 sequence: CASSLAPSGVQETQYF. Here the CDR3 DNA reads TGCGCCAGCAGCTTGGCCCCTAGCGGGGTCCAAGAGACCCAGTACTTC.

This chain connects TRBV6-1 to TRBJ1-5; no firm D call. The CDR3 runs 13 residues. Trimming removed 7 bases at V and 4 bases at J, with 11 bases between. Germline lookup yields CDR1 MNHNS and CDR2 SASEGT. This chain's CDR3 is CASTQIRNQPQHF. The CDR3 nucleotides are TGTGCCAGCACTCAAATACGGAATCAGCCCCAGCATTTT.

The chain employs TRBV5-1 and TRBJ2-2; D unclear. The V end was cut by 5 bases, the J end by 1 base, with 6 bases between. The CDR3 extends over 13 amino acids. Germline V gene sequence: CDR1 SGHRS, CDR2 YFSETQ. The CDR3, as DNA: TGCGCCAGCAGGGCAGGGAACACCGGGGAGCTGTTTTTT. Its protein product is CASRAGNTGELFF. Combining the CDR3 with reference TRBV5-1 and TRBJ2-2 gives the whole variable domain KAGVTQTPRYLIKTRGQQVTLSCSPISGHRSVSWYQQTPGQGLQFLFEYFSETQRNKGNFPGRFSGRQFSNSRSEMNVSTLELGDSALYLCASRAGNTGELFFGEGSRLTVL.

V is TRBV28 and J is TRBJ1-2, with D maybe TRBD1 (5 bases). The CDR3 is 13 residues long. CDR1 is MDHEN and CDR2 is SYDVKM in the germline V gene. Trimming took off 3 bases at V and 5 bases at J, with 10 bases between the two ends. CDR3 sequence reads: CASSFSGRYGYTF. CDR3 sequence (DNA): TGTGCCAGCAGTTTTTCAGGGCGATATGGCTACACCTTC.

The rearrangement joins TRBV6-6 to TRBJ2-2; the match to TRBD1 covers 9 bases. CDR1 MNHNY and CDR2 SVGAGI come from the germline V gene (reference sequence). Germline trimming cut 6 bases from V and 1 base from J; bases unmatched to any gene: 0. The CDR3 contains 14 residues. The CDR3 coding sequence is TGTGCCAGCAGGGGACAGGGGAACACCGGGGAGCTGTTTTTT. This translates into CASRGQGNTGELFF.

The CDR3: CASSLFRGEGDEQYF. The CDR3 DNA reads TGTGCCAGCAGCTTATTCAGGGGCGAAGGGGACGAGCAGTACTTC. V usage is TRBV7-6 and J usage is TRBJ2-7; D may be TRBD1 (6 bases). Germline loops: CDR1 SGHVS, CDR2 FNYEAQ. V dropped 2 bases and J dropped 5 bases, with 16 bases sitting between them. This CDR3 region has 15 residues.